This T cell receptor beta chain originates from a study of shared clonotypes between healthy human individuals. Study results and limitations: Richness estimates generally favored naive over memory subsets.

Study processing details: There were no quality scores in the junction-only immunoSEQ sequences, so filtering differed. The data were produced by immunoSEQ multiplex PCR, yet TCRdb's version contains in-frame clones alone and is incomplete. Clone size and V and J calls were adopted from that table, with D and trimming inferred from the DNA. The data show about 2.2 million clones, with about 93% seen just once and 1.7% held by the top ten. CD8 cells regarded as naive lacked CD45RO, were positively chosen for CCR7, and omitted terminally differentiated effector memory CD45RA+ cells. Concerning this clone itself: As yet, its antigen is unknown.

Sequences were obtained from naive CD8+ T cells from PBMCs. This clonotype originated in a young man in good health. Some clones in this sample may be carry-over from other donors' samples.

The CDR3 sequence is CASSQVPNQYEQYF. CDR3 in DNA: TGCGCCAGCAGCCAAGTGCCCAATCAGTACGAGCAGTACTTC. This chain uses TRBV4-3 with TRBJ2-7; D unclear. V was clipped by 1 base and J by 4 bases, with 11 bases between them. CDR1 is LGHNA and CDR2 is YSLEER in the germline V gene. This CDR3 contains 14 residues.